This T cell receptor beta chain stems from a study of T cells after yellow fever vaccination (dated by TCRdb to about 2019). About the full investigation: Libraries from fractions with low cell numbers were prepared with the SMART-Seq v4 Ultra Low Input RNA kit. To follow T-cell clones before and after both primary and booster YFV17D yellow fever vaccination, bulk TCR alpha and beta repertoires underwent longitudinal sequencing. Blood samples were taken at several timepoints before and after primary and secondary immunization, and bulk PBMC replicates and cell subsets were isolated. Two healthy male donors, one aged 18 to 30 and one aged 30 to 40 years, were included in the cohort.

The germline V gene provides CDR1 SGHRS and CDR2 YFSETQ. V and J lose 1 base and 4 bases, and a span of 14 bases separates them. The CDR3 runs 15 residues from the cysteine to the phenylalanine. CDR3 DNA only is kept here, 45 bases in frame from base 1. TCR cDNA was made using 5'RACE template switching, a step that added a universal primer site and unique molecular identifiers. Priming for cDNA synthesis came from both the TCR alpha and TCR beta constant segments. Two PCR steps were used to amplify libraries, with sample barcodes and sequencing adapters being added in the second step. Libraries were sequenced on Illumina HiSeq 2500 (2x100 bp) or NovaSeq (2x150 bp). On the study's bioinformatics: Reads were demultiplexed and collapsed into UMI consensus sequences with MIGEC, and V(D)J alignment was performed with MiXCR. Vaccine-responding clonotypes were identified with edgeR using replicate PBMC samples, with FDR below 0.01 and a log2 fold change above 5 up to day 15 being required. Bulk clonotypes were assigned CD4 or CD8 identity according to which sequenced CD4 or CD8 repertoire held them at higher abundance. TCRdb cleaned the public reads at Q25 with fastp, built clones with MiXCR and kept in-frame beta chains. Rows are combined by CDR3 protein, so each entry shows the most common genes and DNA. The V and J calls shown here were made by TCRdb, not taken from the authors' results. This sample is represented by about 69,000 distinct CDR3 sequences; 4.5% to 7.5% of them were singletons. The leading ten clones occupy roughly 2% of the sample.

The treatment or condition label for this specimen denotes: live attenuated yellow fever vaccine strain. PBMCs were isolated from peripheral blood using a standard Ficoll-Paque protocol. Dynabeads CD4 and CD8 positive selection kits were used to isolate CD4 and CD8 T-cell fractions. RNA was extracted with TriZol from bulk PBMCs, CD4 and CD8 fractions, and dextramer-positive and dextramer-negative fractions. This clonotype occurred many times. Its specific antigen is unknown. Base qualities are not recorded, but no much larger clone differs from it by a single base. Broader findings and caveats from the paper: The study included only two donors, which limits how far the findings can be generalized. Because abundant contaminating clonotypes from the bulk population could be contained in FACS-sorted repertoires, computational filtering was required. A small share of clonotypes was detected in both CD4 and CD8 compartments, with the overlap likely arising from convergent recombination. After the booster, most clones that had expanded after primary vaccination were detected again (around 97% of CD4 and roughly nine tenths of CD8), suggesting broad maintenance of memory. The secondary T-cell response was found to be weaker but faster than the primary response, with a peak reached on day 5 rather than on day 15.

Here the chain combines TRBV5-1 and TRBJ1-1; the D region possibly corresponds to TRBD1 (6 bases align). The sequencing used CD4+ T cells sorted from PBMCs, collected roughly 15 days after the first yellow fever vaccination. This sequence was found in a man between 18 and 29 years old who received the YFV17D yellow fever vaccine. The nucleotide sequence is TGCGCCAGCAGCTTGTTGGGGGGCGCCGGCACTGAAGCTTTCTTT. Its protein is CASSLLGGAGTEAFF.